This T cell receptor beta chain was recorded in a study of blood T cells in healthy people across ages. About this clonotype: Antigen unknown.

The CDR3 extends over 14 amino acids. CDR1 and CDR2 from the germline V gene are LGHDT and YNNKEL (reference sequence). The V segment lost 1 base and the J segment 9 bases; nucleotides outside the gene matches: 3. General study points: Both higher diversity and more naive CD4+ cells marked long-lived donors when set against aged donors. Unsorted PBMCs prevented conclusive naive versus antigen-experienced comparison.

The second PCR ran roughly 6 to 11 cycles with a sample-barcoded 5' primer and J-beta primers. TCRdb re-analysed the 5' RACE reads in MiXCR, keeping a single row per CDR3 protein. The repertoire holds hundreds of thousands of distinct CDR3 sequences, under 70% seen once, with over 30% in the top ten. Each donor had roughly 10 milliliters of peripheral blood drawn. Each sample yielded at least 6 micrograms of PBMC total RNA. The chain uses TRBV3-1 and TRBJ2-1; TRBD1 aligns across 10 bases. The TCR was taken from a man between 60 and 75 years old in good health. Input material: blood. CDR3 amino acids: CASSQGTGGREQFF. The DNA of the CDR3 is TGTGCCAGCAGCCAAGGGACAGGGGGTCGTGAGCAGTTCTTC.